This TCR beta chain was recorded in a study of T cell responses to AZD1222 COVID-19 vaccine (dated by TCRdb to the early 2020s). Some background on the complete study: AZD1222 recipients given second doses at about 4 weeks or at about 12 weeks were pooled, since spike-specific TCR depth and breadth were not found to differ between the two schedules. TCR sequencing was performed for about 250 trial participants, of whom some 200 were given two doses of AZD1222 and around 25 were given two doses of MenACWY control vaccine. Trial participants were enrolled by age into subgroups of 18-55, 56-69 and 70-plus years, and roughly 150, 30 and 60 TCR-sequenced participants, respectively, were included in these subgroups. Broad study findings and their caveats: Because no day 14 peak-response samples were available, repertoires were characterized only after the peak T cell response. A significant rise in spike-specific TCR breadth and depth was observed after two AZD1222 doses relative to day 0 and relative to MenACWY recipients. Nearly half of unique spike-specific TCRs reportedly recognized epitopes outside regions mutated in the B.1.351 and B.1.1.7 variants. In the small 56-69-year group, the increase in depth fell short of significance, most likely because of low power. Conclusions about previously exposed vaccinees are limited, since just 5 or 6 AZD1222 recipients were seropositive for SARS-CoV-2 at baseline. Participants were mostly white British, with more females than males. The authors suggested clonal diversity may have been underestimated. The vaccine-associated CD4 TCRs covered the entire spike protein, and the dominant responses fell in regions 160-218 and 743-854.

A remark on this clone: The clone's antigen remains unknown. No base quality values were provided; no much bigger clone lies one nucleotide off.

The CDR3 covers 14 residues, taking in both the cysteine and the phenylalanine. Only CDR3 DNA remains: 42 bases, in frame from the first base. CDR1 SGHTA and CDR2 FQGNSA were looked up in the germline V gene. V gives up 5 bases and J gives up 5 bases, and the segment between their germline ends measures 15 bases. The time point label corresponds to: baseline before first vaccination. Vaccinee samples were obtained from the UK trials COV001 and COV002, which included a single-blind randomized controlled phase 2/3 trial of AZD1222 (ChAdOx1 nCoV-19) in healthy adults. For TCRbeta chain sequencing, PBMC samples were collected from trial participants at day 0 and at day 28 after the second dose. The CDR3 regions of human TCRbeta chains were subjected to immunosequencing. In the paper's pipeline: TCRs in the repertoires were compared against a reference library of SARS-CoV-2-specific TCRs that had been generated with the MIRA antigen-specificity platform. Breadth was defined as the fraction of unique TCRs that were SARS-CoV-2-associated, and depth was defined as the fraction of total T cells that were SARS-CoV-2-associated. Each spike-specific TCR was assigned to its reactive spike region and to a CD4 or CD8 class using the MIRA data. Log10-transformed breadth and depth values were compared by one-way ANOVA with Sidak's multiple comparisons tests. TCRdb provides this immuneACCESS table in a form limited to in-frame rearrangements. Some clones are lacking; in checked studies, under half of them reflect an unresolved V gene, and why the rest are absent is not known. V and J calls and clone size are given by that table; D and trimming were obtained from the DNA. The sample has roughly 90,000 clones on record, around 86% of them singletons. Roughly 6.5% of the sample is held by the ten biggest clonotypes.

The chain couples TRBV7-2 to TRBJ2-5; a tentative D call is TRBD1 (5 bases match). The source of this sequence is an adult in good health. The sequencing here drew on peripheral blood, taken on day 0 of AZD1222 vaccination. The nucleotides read TGTGCCAGCAGCCCGCAGGGTGGTCGGGAGACCCAGTACTTC. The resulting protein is CASSPQGGRETQYF.